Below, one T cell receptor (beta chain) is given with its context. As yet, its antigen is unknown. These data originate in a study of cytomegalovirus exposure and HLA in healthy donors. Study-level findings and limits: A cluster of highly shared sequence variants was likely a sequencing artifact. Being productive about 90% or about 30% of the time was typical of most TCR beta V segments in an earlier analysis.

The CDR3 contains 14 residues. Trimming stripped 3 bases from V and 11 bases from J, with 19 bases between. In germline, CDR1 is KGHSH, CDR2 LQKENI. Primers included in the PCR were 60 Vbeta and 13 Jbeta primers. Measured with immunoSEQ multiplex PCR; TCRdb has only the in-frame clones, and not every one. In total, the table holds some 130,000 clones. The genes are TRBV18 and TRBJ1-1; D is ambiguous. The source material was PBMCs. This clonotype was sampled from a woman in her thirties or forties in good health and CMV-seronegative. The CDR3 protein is CASSPLAVDGVAFF. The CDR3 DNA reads TGTGCCAGCTCACCCCTCGCGGTTGATGGCGTGGCTTTCTTT. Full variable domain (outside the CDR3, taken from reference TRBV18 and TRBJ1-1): NAGVMQNPRHLVRRRGQEARLRCSPMKGHSHVYWYRQLPEEGLKFMVYLQKENIIDESGMPKERFSAEFPKEGPSILRIQQVVRGDSAAYFCASSPLAVDGVAFFGQGTRLTVV.